This T cell receptor (beta chain) is drawn from a study of cytomegalovirus exposure and HLA in healthy donors. From germline, CDR1 is MRHNA and CDR2 SNTAGT. V was cut by 8 bases and J by 3 bases, with 17 bases left in between. CDR3 length: 14 residues. Findings of the study overall: A previous analysis found most TCR beta V segments productive roughly 87% or roughly 30% of the time. About 180 TCR beta chains were listed as cytomegalovirus-associated.

Remarks on this clone: Its antigen is unknown.

Healthy donors of bone marrow made up the group. Primers for the PCR totalled 60 Vbeta and 13 Jbeta. Measured with immunoSEQ multiplex PCR; TCRdb has only the in-frame clones, and not every one. The sample yields more than 200,000 clones, 70% seen once. The sequence came from a man between 35 and 55 years old in good health and CMV-seropositive. The sequencing input was PBMCs. The gene calls are TRBV6-4 and TRBJ2-7; TRBD1 is a possible D gene (6 bases). The CDR3 DNA reads as TGTGCCAGCCCTTTTTTGCGGACAGTCTACGAGCAGTACTTC. As protein: CASPFLRTVYEQYF.